The entry below describes one T cell receptor (beta chain). Germline loops: CDR1 SGHRS, CDR2 YFSETQ. The V and J ends lost 4 bases and 6 bases, in that order; junction bases with no gene match: 11. This CDR3 contains 17 residues. These data belong to a study of blood T cell repertoires in COVID-19. Study overall: The origin of the acute and convalescent COVID-19 samples was the United States, Italy and Spain. T cells, B-cell-depleted T cells, or PBMCs provided the cDNA or gDNA that served as material.

In the original processing: Amplification of reference gene primers was used by the study to estimate nucleated cell counts. The repertoire was sequenced with immunoSEQ multiplex PCR; TCRdb's copy has only in-frame clones and lacks some. V, J and clone size are those of that table, while D and trimming were read from the DNA. The repertoire consists of approximately 74,000 clones, with around 77% occurring once and the leading ten covering 15% to 20%. Sequencing was done on a sample of peripheral blood. This clonotype was sampled from a man aged 55 to 70 with acute or convalescent COVID-19. This chain joins TRBV5-1 and TRBJ2-2; 11 bases are shared with TRBD1. CDR3 sequence (DNA): TGCGCCAGCAGCCTTGGAACCGGGACAGGGGGGGCCGGGGAGCTGTTTTTT. Translation: CASSLGTGTGGAGELFF.